This T cell receptor (beta chain) was found in a study of shared clonotypes between healthy human individuals (TCRdb year 2020). Turning to the overall study: A few men and a couple of women, aged 18 to 49 years, made up the cohort. Blood TCR repertoires of about five healthy adults were deeply sequenced to estimate repertoire size and the extent of clonotype sharing between individuals. For each donor, CD4 naive and CD4 memory were each given three plates, CD8 naive was given two plates, and CD8 memory was given one plate. To increase sequencing depth and limit assay-specific biases, TCR repertoire library preparation and sequencing were carried out by different laboratories using diverse techniques. Leukapheresis yielded between about 0.8 and 9.5 billion PBMCs per donor.

Notes on this clone: This receptor's antigen is unknown. No qualities accompany the bases; no much larger clone lies one base away.

Healthy HIV-negative adults with no recently reported acute infections or vaccinations were included as donors. All donors were Caucasian adults living in Nashville, Tennessee, USA. CD4+ T cells were enriched by magnetic negative selection; naive cells were then positively selected on CD45RA, and the negative fraction formed the memory subset. Blood was obtained by leukapheresis, after which PBMCs were separated by Ficoll-Histopaque density gradient centrifugation and cryopreserved in liquid nitrogen vapor phase. Analytical flow cytometry was used to check the purity and quantity of every magnetically sorted T cell population. From each sorted fraction, genomic DNA was isolated and quantified by UV absorbance on a Nanodrop 2000c. Using the deep immunoSEQ assay, multiplex PCR amplified TCR CDR3 regions from genomic DNA. Extracted genomic DNA from each cell subset was distributed evenly across all wells of several immunoSEQ 96-well plates, and each plate was treated as a replicate. For sorted subsets, 200 to 250 ng of genomic DNA, equivalent to some 30,000 T cell genomes, went into each replicate PCR. The purified libraries were quantified using a Qubit 3.0 fluorometer, sized with a Bioanalyzer 2100, and then quantified again using the KAPA Library Quantification kit. Every immunoSEQ 96-well plate was sequenced on a separate single-read 150-cycle Illumina NextSeq 550 flow cell. Processing in the source paper ran as follows. Because the immunoSEQ output held only junctional sequences and lacked quality scores, the filtering could not match the filtering applied to full-length reads. Sequences were annotated with PyIR, a Python wrapper for IgBLAST v1.9, and V/J genes and CDR3 were assigned using IMGT germline references. Reads with weak V/J assignments (E-value above 1e-6), missing CDR3, stop codons, out-of-frame junctions, or ambiguous translated residues were removed. V3J clonotypes were defined as sequences sharing an identical inferred V gene, J gene, and CDR3 amino acid sequence. To compute the percentage overlap between repertoires, the number of shared unique clonotypes was divided by the size of the smaller repertoire. RTK rarefaction, the Chao1 estimator, and Recon v2.1 estimates of unobserved clonotypes were used to assess repertoire richness. Generation probabilities for all TCRbeta clonotypes obtained by the gDNA method from several donors were computed using OLGA. Drawn from immuneACCESS, this table holds only the in-frame rearrangements with V and J called that TCRdb kept. Clones are partly lost; checked studies trace under half to an unresolved V gene and leave the rest unexplained. The V and J calls and the clone size are those of that table, but D and trimming were determined from the DNA. The sample data list 2,100,000 or so clones, and 95% of these were observed just once. About 0.13% of the sample belongs to the ten largest clones.

From the cysteine up to the phenylalanine, the CDR3 has a length of 14 residues. Only the CDR3 region is kept as DNA, spanning 42 bases read in frame from base 1. The V end loses 7 bases and the J end loses 2 bases, and a stretch of 14 bases separates them. CDR1 SQVTM and CDR2 ANQGSEA were looked up in the germline V gene. Broad study findings and their caveats: Larger estimated clonotype richness was generally found for naive subsets than for memory subsets. Pairwise subsampling led to the expectation that sequencing depth would affect the degree of clonotype sharing among donors. Sharing across several donors was observed for roughly 5.4% of naive CD4, 3% to 3.5% of naive CD8, 2% to 2.5% of memory CD4, and about 0.38% of memory CD8 clonotypes. Sampling was restricted to blood, and TCR repertoires in tissue are likely to differ from TCR repertoires in blood. Rarefaction of sorted-subset datasets indicated incomplete sequencing despite the large sequencing depth. Because the study included only a small number of donors, the genetic and exposure-history diversity represented was limited. Clonotypes shared by all four sorted-subset donors showed higher generation probabilities than non-shared clonotypes.

The chain joins TRBV29-1 to TRBJ2-2; the D gene is perhaps TRBD2, on 6 matching bases. The source of this sequence is a man between 18 and 29 years old in good health. The sample comprised naive CD4+ T cells sorted from blood. The intended sense of this specimen's cell subset or site label: CD45RA+ positively selected. The CDR3 is CSAAGGPNTGELFF. In nucleotides, the sequence is TGCAGCGCCGCCGGGGGACCTAACACCGGGGAGCTGTTTTTT.